This T cell receptor (beta chain) was profiled in a study of blood T cell repertoires in COVID-19 (dated by TCRdb to 2020 to 2022). For the wider study: Samples from collaborators originated in the United States, Italy and Spain and spanned both the acute and convalescent phases of COVID-19. The dataset comprised deeply sampled blood TCRbeta repertoires from subjects exposed to, actively infected with, or recovered from COVID-19. Where HLA class I and class II types were available, the types were taken from metadata supplied by the sample provider, not from assay-based typing. The sample metadata nearly always contained a de-identified subject ID, COVID-19 status, age in years and sex. The material from the prospective study consisted of cDNA or gDNA derived from T cells, B-cell-depleted T cells, or PBMCs. Samples were obtained from the ongoing ImmuneRACE study (first 160 participants) and from roughly 1,300 subjects provided by 6 global collaborators. The repertoires were released in a freely available public database intended as a resource for research on the immune response to SARS-CoV-2. What the work shows at the level of the full study, not this receptor alone: The amount of clinical and demographic metadata varied by source and participant and was provided uncurated.

The immunoSEQ Assay, a bias-controlled multiplex PCR, was used to amplify TCRbeta CDR3 regions from genomic DNA. Processing in the source paper ran as follows. Within the assay, amplification of reference gene primers was used to estimate how many nucleated cells each sample contained. To quantify the absolute abundance of each unique TCRbeta CDR3 rearrangement, sequence reads were collapsed and filtered. For each sample, productive Simpson clonality was calculated as the square root of Simpson's diversity index across productive rearrangements. The source is immuneACCESS, and TCRdb retained only in-frame sequences with V and J called. Part of the clones is not carried over; for the studies checked, unresolved V genes explain less than half of this, and the remainder is unexplained. V, J and clone size are taken as reported in that table, and D and trimming were inferred from the DNA itself. The sample table holds 130,000 to 150,000 clones, of which around 84% were seen once. Of the sample, approximately 12% is held by the ten largest clones.

Concerning this clone: Its target antigen remains unknown. No clone much larger than this one lies a single base away; base qualities are absent.

Collaborating institutions collected whole blood in K2EDTA tubes following their own protocols. For TCRbeta analysis, collaborators shipped samples as frozen whole blood, isolated PBMCs, or DNA extracted from either of those sample types. The CDR3, from cysteine to phenylalanine, totals 11 residues. Of the read, only the CDR3 DNA is kept; its 33 bases are in frame from base 1. The V end loses 5 bases and the J end loses 4 bases, and a stretch of 9 bases separates them. The germline V gene (reference sequence) sets CDR1 to DFQATT and CDR2 to SNEGSKA. The receptor chain draws on TRBV20-1 and TRBJ2-7; no D segment can be confidently identified. This receptor was obtained from a man aged 55-75 years with active or convalescent COVID-19. The sample taken for sequencing was peripheral blood. The nucleotide sequence is TGCAGTGCTCCGGGTATGTACGAGCAGTACTTC. This yields the protein CSAPGMYEQYF.